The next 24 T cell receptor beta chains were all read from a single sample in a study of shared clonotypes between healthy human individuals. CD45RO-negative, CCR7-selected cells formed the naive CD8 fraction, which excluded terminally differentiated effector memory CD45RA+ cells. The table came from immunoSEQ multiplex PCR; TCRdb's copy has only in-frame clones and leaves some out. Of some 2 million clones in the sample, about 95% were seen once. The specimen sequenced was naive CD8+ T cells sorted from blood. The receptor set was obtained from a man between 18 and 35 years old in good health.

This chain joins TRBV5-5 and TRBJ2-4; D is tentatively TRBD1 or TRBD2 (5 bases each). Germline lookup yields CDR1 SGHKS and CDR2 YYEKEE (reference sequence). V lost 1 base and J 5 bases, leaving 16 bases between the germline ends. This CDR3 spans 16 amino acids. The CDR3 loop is CASSLWSGGRQNIQYF. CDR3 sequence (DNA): TGTGCCAGCAGCTTGTGGAGTGGGGGTCGGCAAAACATTCAGTACTTC.

CDR3 region: CASSYSRTRQETQYF. The CDR3 bases are TGTGCCAGCAGTTACTCAAGGACTAGACAAGAGACCCAGTACTTC. The chain employs TRBV6-5 and TRBJ2-5; 7 nucleotides match TRBD2. Germline CDR1 MNHEY, CDR2 SVGAGI. The CDR3 has 15 residues. The ends lost 0 bases at V and 2 bases at J; junction bases unmatched: 3.

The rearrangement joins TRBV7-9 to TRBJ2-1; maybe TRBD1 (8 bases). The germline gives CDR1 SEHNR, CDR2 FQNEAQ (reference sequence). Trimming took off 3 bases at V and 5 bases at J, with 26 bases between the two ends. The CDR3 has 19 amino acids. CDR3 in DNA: TGTGCCAGCAGCTTGGGACTACAGGGACAGGTGACGACAGACAATGAGCAGTTCTTC. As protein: CASSLGLQGQVTTDNEQFF.

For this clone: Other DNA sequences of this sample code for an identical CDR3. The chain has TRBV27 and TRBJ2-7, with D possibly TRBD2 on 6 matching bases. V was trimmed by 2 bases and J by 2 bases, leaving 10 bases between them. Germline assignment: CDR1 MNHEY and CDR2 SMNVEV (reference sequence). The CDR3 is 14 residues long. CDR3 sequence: CASSLGGSTYEQYF. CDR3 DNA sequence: TGTGCCAGCAGTTTAGGAGGGAGTACCTACGAGCAGTACTTC.

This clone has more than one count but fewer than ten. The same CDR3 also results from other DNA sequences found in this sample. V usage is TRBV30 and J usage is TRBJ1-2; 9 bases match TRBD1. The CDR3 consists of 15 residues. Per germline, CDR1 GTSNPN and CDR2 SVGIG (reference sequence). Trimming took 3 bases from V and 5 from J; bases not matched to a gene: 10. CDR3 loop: CAWSAGQGSRYGYTF. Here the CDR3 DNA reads TGTGCCTGGAGCGCGGGACAGGGTAGTAGGTATGGCTACACCTTC.

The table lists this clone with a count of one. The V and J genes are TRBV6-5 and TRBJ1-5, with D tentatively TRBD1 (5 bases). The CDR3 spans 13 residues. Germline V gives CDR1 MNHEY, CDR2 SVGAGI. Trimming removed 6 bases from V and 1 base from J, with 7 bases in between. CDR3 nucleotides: TGTGCCAGCAGCTGGGACAGCAATCAGCCCCAGCATTTT. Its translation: CASSWDSNQPQHF.

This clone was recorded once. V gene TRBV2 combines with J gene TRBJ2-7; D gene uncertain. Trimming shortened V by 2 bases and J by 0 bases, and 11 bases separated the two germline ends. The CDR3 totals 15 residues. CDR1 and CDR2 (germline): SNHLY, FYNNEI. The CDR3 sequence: CASSESQELSYEQYF. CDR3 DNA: TGTGCCAGCAGTGAAAGTCAGGAGCTCTCCTACGAGCAGTACTTC.

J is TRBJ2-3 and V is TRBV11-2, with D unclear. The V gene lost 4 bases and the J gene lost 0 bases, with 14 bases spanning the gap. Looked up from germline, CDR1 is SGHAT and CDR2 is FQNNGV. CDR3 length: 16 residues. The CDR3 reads CASSSLDQSSTDTQYF. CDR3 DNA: TGTGCCAGCAGCTCATTGGACCAATCTAGCACAGATACGCAGTATTTT.

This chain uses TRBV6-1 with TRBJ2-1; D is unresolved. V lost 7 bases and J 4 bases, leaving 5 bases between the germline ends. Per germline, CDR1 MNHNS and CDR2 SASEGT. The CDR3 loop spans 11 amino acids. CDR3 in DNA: TGTGCCAGCACAGGATACAATGAGCAGTTCTTC. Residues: CASTGYNEQFF.

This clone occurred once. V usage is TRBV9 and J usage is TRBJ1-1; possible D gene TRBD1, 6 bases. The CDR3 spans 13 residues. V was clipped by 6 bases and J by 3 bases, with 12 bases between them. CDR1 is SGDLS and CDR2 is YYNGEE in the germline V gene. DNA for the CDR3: TGTGCCAGCACCGACAGGCCCGACACTGAAGCTTTCTTT. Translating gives CASTDRPDTEAFF.

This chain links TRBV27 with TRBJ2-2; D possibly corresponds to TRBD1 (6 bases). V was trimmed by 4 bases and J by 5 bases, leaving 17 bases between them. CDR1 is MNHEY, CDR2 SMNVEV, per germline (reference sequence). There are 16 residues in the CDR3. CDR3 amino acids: CASSSLSPRGTGELFF. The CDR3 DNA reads TGTGCCAGCAGTTCCCTCAGCCCCAGGGGAACCGGGGAGCTGTTTTTT.

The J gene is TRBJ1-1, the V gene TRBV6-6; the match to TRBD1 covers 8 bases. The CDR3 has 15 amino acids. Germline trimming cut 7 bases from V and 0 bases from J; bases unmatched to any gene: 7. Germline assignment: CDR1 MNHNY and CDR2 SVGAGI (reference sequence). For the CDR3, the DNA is TGTGCCAGCACCGAGACAGGGGTCCTGAACACTGAAGCTTTCTTT. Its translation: CASTETGVLNTEAFF.

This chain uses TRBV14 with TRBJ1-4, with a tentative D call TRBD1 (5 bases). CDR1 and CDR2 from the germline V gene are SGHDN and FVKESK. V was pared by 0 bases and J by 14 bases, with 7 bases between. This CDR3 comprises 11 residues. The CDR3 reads CASSQEGDLFF. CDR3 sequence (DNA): TGTGCCAGCAGCCAAGAGGGGGACCTGTTTTTT.

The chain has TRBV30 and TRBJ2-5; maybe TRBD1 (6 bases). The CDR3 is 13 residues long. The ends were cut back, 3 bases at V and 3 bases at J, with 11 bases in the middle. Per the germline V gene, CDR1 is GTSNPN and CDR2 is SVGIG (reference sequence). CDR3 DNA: TGTGCCTGGAGCGCAGGGGTGGAAGAGACCCAGTACTTC. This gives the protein CAWSAGVEETQYF.

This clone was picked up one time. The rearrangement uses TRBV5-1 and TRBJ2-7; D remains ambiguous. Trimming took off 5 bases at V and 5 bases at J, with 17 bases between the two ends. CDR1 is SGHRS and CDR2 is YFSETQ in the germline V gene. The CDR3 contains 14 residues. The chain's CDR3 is CASRKRQMLDEQYF. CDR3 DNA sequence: TGCGCCAGCAGAAAAAGGCAGATGCTTGACGAGCAGTACTTC.

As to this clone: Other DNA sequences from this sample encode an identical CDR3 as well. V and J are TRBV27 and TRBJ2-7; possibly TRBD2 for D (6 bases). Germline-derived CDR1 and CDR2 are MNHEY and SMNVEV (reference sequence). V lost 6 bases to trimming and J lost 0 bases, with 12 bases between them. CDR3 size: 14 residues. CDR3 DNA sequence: TGTGCCAGCAGCCCGGGACTGAGCTCCTACGAGCAGTACTTC. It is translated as CASSPGLSSYEQYF.

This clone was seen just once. The CDR3 DNA follows: TGTGCCAGCAGTCTTGATCCGGGACAGCCAGCGAACACCGGGGAGCTGTTTTTT. This gives the protein CASSLDPGQPANTGELFF. The chain carries TRBV2 and TRBJ2-2; 7 nucleotides agree with TRBD1. Germline V gives CDR1 SNHLY, CDR2 FYNNEI. The CDR3 sequence is 18 residues long. The J segment lost 0 bases and the V segment lost 5 bases, leaving 12 bases of the junction unmatched.

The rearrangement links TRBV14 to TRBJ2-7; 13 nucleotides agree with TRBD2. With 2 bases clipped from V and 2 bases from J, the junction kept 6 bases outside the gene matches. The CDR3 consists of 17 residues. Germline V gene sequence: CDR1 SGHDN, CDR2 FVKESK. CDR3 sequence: CASSQTSGRANPYEQYF. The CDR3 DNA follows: TGTGCCAGCAGCCAAACTAGCGGGAGGGCCAATCCCTACGAGCAGTACTTC. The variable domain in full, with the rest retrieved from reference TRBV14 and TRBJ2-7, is EAGVTQFPSHSVIEKGQTVTLRCDPISGHDNLYWYRRVMGKEIKFLLHFVKESKQDESGMPNNRFLAERTGGTYSTLKVQPAELEDSGVYFCASSQTSGRANPYEQYFGPGTRLTVT.

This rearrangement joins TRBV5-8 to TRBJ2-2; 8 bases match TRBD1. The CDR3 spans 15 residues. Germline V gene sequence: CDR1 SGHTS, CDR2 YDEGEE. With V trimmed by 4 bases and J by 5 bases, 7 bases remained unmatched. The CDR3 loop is CASSGKDRATGELFF. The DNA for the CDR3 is TGTGCCAGCAGCGGCAAGGACAGGGCGACCGGGGAGCTGTTTTTT.

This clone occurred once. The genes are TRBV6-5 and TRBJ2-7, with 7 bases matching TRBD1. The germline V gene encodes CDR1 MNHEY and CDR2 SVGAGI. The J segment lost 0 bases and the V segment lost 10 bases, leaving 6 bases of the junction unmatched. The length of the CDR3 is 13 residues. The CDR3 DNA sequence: TGTGCCACCCACCGGGACAGCTCCTACGAGCAGTACTTC. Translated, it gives CATHRDSSYEQYF.

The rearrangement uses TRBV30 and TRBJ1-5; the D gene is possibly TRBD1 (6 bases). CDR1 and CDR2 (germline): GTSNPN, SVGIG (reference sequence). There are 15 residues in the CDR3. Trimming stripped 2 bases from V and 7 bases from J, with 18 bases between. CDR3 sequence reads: CAWSTGGGPGQPQHF. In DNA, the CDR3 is TGTGCCTGGAGTACCGGTGGGGGGCCGGGGCAGCCCCAGCATTTT. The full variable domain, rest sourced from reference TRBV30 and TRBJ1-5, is SQTIHQWPATLVQPVGSPLSLECTVEGTSNPNLYWYRQAAGRGLQLLFYSVGIGQISSEVPQNLSASRPQDRQFILSSKKLLLSDSGFYLCAWSTGGGPGQPQHFGDGTRLSIL.

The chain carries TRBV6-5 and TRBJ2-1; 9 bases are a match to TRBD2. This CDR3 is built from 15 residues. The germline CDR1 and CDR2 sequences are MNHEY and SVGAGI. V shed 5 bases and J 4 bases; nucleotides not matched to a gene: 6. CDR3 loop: CASSGTSGQYNEQFF. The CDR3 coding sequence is TGTGCCAGCAGTGGAACTAGCGGGCAGTACAATGAGCAGTTCTTC.

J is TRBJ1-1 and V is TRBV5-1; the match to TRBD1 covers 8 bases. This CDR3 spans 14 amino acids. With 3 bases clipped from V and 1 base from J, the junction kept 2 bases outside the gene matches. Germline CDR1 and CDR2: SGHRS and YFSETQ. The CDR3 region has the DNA TGCGCCAGCAGCTACAGGGGGAGGAACACTGAAGCTTTCTTT. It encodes CASSYRGRNTEAFF. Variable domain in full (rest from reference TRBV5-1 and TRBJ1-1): KAGVTQTPRYLIKTRGQQVTLSCSPISGHRSVSWYQQTPGQGLQFLFEYFSETQRNKGNFPGRFSGRQFSNSRSEMNVSTLELGDSALYLCASSYRGRNTEAFFGQGTRLTVV.

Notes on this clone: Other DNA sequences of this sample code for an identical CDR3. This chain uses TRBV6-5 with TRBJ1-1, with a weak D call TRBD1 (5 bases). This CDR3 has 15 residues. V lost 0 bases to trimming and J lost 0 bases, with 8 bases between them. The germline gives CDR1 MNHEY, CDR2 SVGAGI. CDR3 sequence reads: CASSYSRGLNTEAFF. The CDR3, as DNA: TGTGCCAGCAGTTACTCGAGGGGTCTGAACACTGAAGCTTTCTTT.